Listed here are 27 T cell receptor beta chains from one sample, sequenced in a study of PD-L1 blockade in urothelial cancer. Here immunoSEQ multiplex PCR was the method, and the copy in TCRdb shows in-frame clones only, minus some. The sample includes just over 50,000 clones, 60% to 80% of them seen just once. The sample consisted of PBMCs, taken around atezolizumab (anti-PD-L1) treatment. These receptors came from a man between 65 and 85 years old with urothelial cancer.

The rearrangement links TRBV2 to TRBJ2-3; 8 positions agree with TRBD2. With V trimmed by 7 bases and J by 4 bases, 7 bases remained unmatched. Germline-derived CDR1 and CDR2 are SNHLY and FYNNEI. The CDR3 loop spans 14 amino acids. CDR3 DNA: TGTGCCAGCAAAACGAGCGGGAGATCAGATACGCAGTATTTT. It translates to CASKTSGRSDTQYF.

The chain couples TRBV7-2 to TRBJ1-2; TRBD1 matches at 7 bases. Per germline, CDR1 SGHTA and CDR2 FQGNSA. This CDR3 is 13 amino acids long. After removal of 4 bases from V and 6 bases from J, the junction contained 5 bases not matched to a gene. Written as DNA, the CDR3 is TGTGCCAGCAGCTCACAGGGGAAAAATGGCTACACCTTC. It is translated as CASSSQGKNGYTF.

This clone has just a few counts. The chain recombines TRBV10-3 with TRBJ2-7; D is unresolved. Germline assignment: CDR1 ENHRY and CDR2 SYGVKD. This CDR3 is 11 amino acids long. The germline V and J ends were trimmed by 11 bases and 0 bases, with 8 bases remaining between them. CDR3: CASMASYEQYF. Here the CDR3 DNA reads TGTGCCTCCATGGCCTCCTACGAGCAGTACTTC.

This chain uses TRBV29-1 with TRBJ2-3; 7 nucleotides align to TRBD1. This CDR3 has 13 residues. Germline V gene lookup returns CDR1 SQVTM and CDR2 ANQGSEA. V lost 7 bases and J lost 3; bases outside the gene matches: 7. The CDR3 is CSAQTGSTDTQYF. DNA for the CDR3: TGCAGCGCACAGACAGGGTCAACAGATACGCAGTATTTT.

The chain carries TRBV29-1 and TRBJ1-2; the match to TRBD1 covers 10 bases. From germline, CDR1 is SQVTM and CDR2 ANQGSEA. There are 11 residues in the CDR3. Unmatched junction bases numbered 5, after V lost 7 bases and J lost 9 bases. The CDR3 sequence: CSGGQGDRYTF. The CDR3 coding sequence is TGCAGCGGTGGACAGGGGGATCGCTACACCTTC.

The rearrangement uses TRBV29-1 and TRBJ1-1; D call uncertain. With 7 bases removed from V and 0 bases from J, the gap between germline ends came to 12 bases. This CDR3 spans 13 amino acids. From germline, CDR1 is SQVTM and CDR2 ANQGSEA. The CDR3 sequence: CSAFTDMNTEAFF. In DNA form, the CDR3 reads TGCAGCGCCTTTACAGATATGAACACTGAAGCTTTCTTT.

The chain carries TRBV4-1 and TRBJ2-1, with TRBD1 matching over 8 bases. J was trimmed by 2 bases and V by 1 base; bases with no gene match: 13. This CDR3 spans 19 amino acids. Germline CDR1 reads MGHRA; CDR2 reads YSYEKL. CDR3 DNA: TGCGCCAGCAGCCAAGCTCGGCAGGGGGCTCTTCCCACCTACAATGAGCAGTTCTTC. This codes for CASSQARQGALPTYNEQFF.

The V and J genes are TRBV6-1 and TRBJ2-1; D may be TRBD2 (6 bases). Germline lookup yields CDR1 MNHNS and CDR2 SASEGT. The CDR3 has 13 residues. Deletions cut 2 bases from V and 7 bases from J, with 9 bases between. The CDR3 DNA reads as TGTGCCAGCAGTGAATGGGGAGGTAATGAGCAGTTCTTC. This gives the protein CASSEWGGNEQFF.

V and J are TRBV6-5 and TRBJ2-5; 10 bases are a match to TRBD2. Germline V gene sequence: CDR1 MNHEY, CDR2 SVGAGI. The CDR3 loop spans 16 amino acids. V shed 2 bases and J 6 bases; nucleotides not matched to a gene: 9. This chain's CDR3 is CASSYGASGGRQTQYF. CDR3 coding DNA: TGTGCCAGCAGTTACGGGGCTAGCGGGGGTCGGCAGACCCAGTACTTC.

The gene calls are TRBV11-3 and TRBJ1-1; 7 nucleotides line up with TRBD1. Germline loops: CDR1 SGHNT, CDR2 YENEEA. The CDR3 totals 14 residues. Trimming at V came to 1 base and at J to 6 bases, leaving 5 bases not matched to a gene. CDR3 coding DNA: TGTGCCAGCAGCTTAGGCCGGGACAGCTCTGAAGCTTTCTTT. Protein sequence: CASSLGRDSSEAFF.

DNA of the CDR3: TGTGCCAGCAGCTTACCCCCAGTGAACATTCAGTACTTC. Protein: CASSLPPVNIQYF. The rearrangement uses TRBV5-5 and TRBJ2-4, with no clear D. Germline V gives CDR1 SGHKS, CDR2 YYEKEE (reference sequence). Between the trimmed V and J ends, which lost 2 bases and 7 bases, there was a span of 10 bases. The CDR3 runs to 13 residues.

This chain connects TRBV2 to TRBJ2-5; D possibly corresponds to TRBD1 (5 bases). Matching the DNA end better, TRBJ2-7 makes the J call doubtful. The CDR3 has 12 amino acids. Looked up from germline, CDR1 is SNHLY and CDR2 is FYNNEI. DNA of the CDR3: TGTGCCAGCAGTCGACAGTCCTACGAGCAGTACTTC. The encoded protein is CASSRQSYEQYF.

This clone occurred a few times. The chain has TRBV4-1 and TRBJ2-3; 12 bases are shared with TRBD2. The CDR3 contains 18 residues. Trimming at V came to 4 bases and at J to 1 base, leaving 9 bases not matched to a gene. CDR1 MGHRA and CDR2 YSYEKL come from the germline V gene. CDR3 DNA sequence: TGCGCCAGCAGCCCTACTCTAGCGGGGGGGCGGGGCACAGATACGCAGTATTTT. This sequence encodes CASSPTLAGGRGTDTQYF.

V usage is TRBV28 and J usage is TRBJ2-7; D ambiguous. The CDR3 contains 14 residues. The germline CDR1 and CDR2 sequences are MDHEN and SYDVKM. The ends were cut back, 4 bases at V and 5 bases at J, with 15 bases in the middle. The CDR3, as DNA: TGTGCCAGCAGTTCGGGTGTTCCCTACGACGAGCAGTACTTC. Its translation is CASSSGVPYDEQYF.

The J gene is TRBJ1-2, the V gene TRBV9; maybe TRBD1 (5 bases). Looked up from germline, CDR1 is SGDLS and CDR2 is YYNGEE. V was clipped by 4 bases and J by 4 bases, with 11 bases between them. The CDR3 is made up of 13 amino acids. The CDR3 region is CASSSRGIYGYTF. The CDR3 DNA reads as TGTGCCAGCAGCTCTCGGGGGATCTATGGCTACACCTTC.

In its sample, this clone was seen a few times. CDR3 nucleotide sequence: TGTGCCAGCAGCTTCGGGACAGATGAAGCTTTCTTT. Translating gives CASSFGTDEAFF. This rearrangement joins TRBV7-2 to TRBJ1-1; 7 bases map to TRBD1. Germline assignment: CDR1 SGHTA and CDR2 FQGNSA. V gave up 3 bases and J gave up 7 bases; unmatched junction bases: 2. This CDR3 spans 12 amino acids. Variable domain in full (rest from reference TRBV7-2 and TRBJ1-1): GAGVSQSPSNKVTEKGKDVELRCDPISGHTALYWYRQSLGQGLEFLIYFQGNSAPDKSGLPSDRFSAERTGGSVSTLTIQRTQQEDSAVYLCASSFGTDEAFFGQGTRLTVV.

The chain is built from TRBV5-6 and TRBJ1-2; the D gene is possibly TRBD1 (5 bases). The CDR3 extends over 16 amino acids. The V gene's germline CDR1 is SGHDT and CDR2 YYEEEE. The ends were cut back, 2 bases at V and 2 bases at J, with 16 bases in the middle. As DNA, the CDR3 is TGTGCCAGCAGCTTTGGGGCAGTGAAACGAAACTATGGCTACACCTTC. Translating gives CASSFGAVKRNYGYTF.

The chain has TRBV11-2 and TRBJ2-7, with D tentatively TRBD2 (6 bases). V dropped 5 bases and J dropped 1 base, with 12 bases sitting between them. The CDR3 totals 14 residues. The germline gives CDR1 SGHAT, CDR2 FQNNGV. The CDR3 sequence: CASSPREESYEQYF. For the CDR3, the DNA is TGTGCCAGCAGCCCCAGGGAGGAATCCTACGAGCAGTACTTC.

The rearrangement uses TRBV9 and TRBJ2-1; possibly TRBD2 for D (6 bases). The CDR3 loop spans 16 amino acids. Germline V gene sequence: CDR1 SGDLS, CDR2 YYNGEE. The V end was cut by 0 bases, the J end by 3 bases, with 13 bases between. CDR3 DNA: TGTGCCAGCAGCGTAGGCTCTCGGGGGATCTACAATGAGCAGTTCTTC. As protein: CASSVGSRGIYNEQFF. The whole variable domain, filled in from reference TRBV9 and TRBJ2-1, reads DSGVTQTPKHLITATGQRVTLRCSPRSGDLSVYWYQQSLDQGLQFLIQYYNGEERAKGNILERFSAQQFPDLHSELNLSSLELGDSALYFCASSVGSRGIYNEQFFGPGTRLTVL.

This clone appeared a single time. The V call is TRBV2, the J call TRBJ2-2; TRBD2 might be the D (6 bases). CDR3 length equals 16 residues. Trimming cost V 7 bases and J 4 bases, with 19 bases left between them. Germline CDR1 SNHLY, CDR2 FYNNEI. Here the CDR3 DNA reads TGTGCCAGCATCTCGGTTGGGGAGGTTACCACCGGGGAGCTGTTTTTT. Its translation is CASISVGEVTTGELFF.

The chain combines TRBV7-2 with TRBJ2-5, with 7 bases aligning to TRBD1. CDR1 SGHTA and CDR2 FQGNSA come from the germline V gene. V shed 0 bases, J shed 4 bases, and the junction held 11 bases outside the gene matches. This CDR3 has 17 amino acids. The CDR3 DNA follows: TGTGCCAGCAGCTTAGCGAAGACAGGGTGGATGCGAGAGACCCAGTACTTC. It yields the protein CASSLAKTGWMRETQYF.

CDR3: CASSLIRDYEQYF. The CDR3 DNA reads as TGCGCCAGCAGCCTCATCAGGGACTACGAGCAGTACTTC. The V call is TRBV5-1, the J call TRBJ2-7; D might be TRBD1 (5 bases). The V gene lost 4 bases and the J gene lost 3 bases, with 11 bases spanning the gap. Germline V gives CDR1 SGHRS, CDR2 YFSETQ. The length of the CDR3 is 13 residues.

The chain couples TRBV19 to TRBJ2-1, with D possibly matching TRBD1 (5 bases). Germline CDR1 reads LNHDA; CDR2 reads SQIVND (reference sequence). Trimming pared 7 bases from V and 4 bases from J, leaving 17 bases between. CDR3 length: 15 residues. CDR3 DNA: TGTGCCAGTATCCCCAGGGATGGTACATACAATGAGCAGTTCTTC. Its translation: CASIPRDGTYNEQFF. The variable domain in full, completed from reference TRBV19 and TRBJ2-1, reads DGGITQSPKYLFRKEGQNVTLSCEQNLNHDAMYWYRQDPGQGLRLIYYSQIVNDFQKGDIAEGYSVSREKKESFPLTVTSAQKNPTAFYLCASIPRDGTYNEQFFGPGTRLTVL.

The chain links TRBV21-1 to TRBJ2-5; TRBD1 is the table's D call and was not checked against the DNA. TRBV21-1 is described as a pseudogene. This CDR3 region has 17 residues. The CDR3 bases are TGTGCCAGCAGCAAAAGACAGGGGGCGCGGGTTGGGGAGACCCAGTACTTC. It translates to CASSKRQGARVGETQYF.

The gene calls are TRBV6-4 and TRBJ1-1, with TRBD1 identical over 7 bases. After removal of 3 bases from V and 11 bases from J, the junction contained 12 bases not matched to a gene. Germline CDR1 reads MRHNA; CDR2 reads SNTAGT. The CDR3 totals 14 residues. Written as DNA, the CDR3 is TGTGCCAGCAGTGAGGAACCGGGACAGAGCTACGCTTTCTTT. This encodes CASSEEPGQSYAFF.

As DNA, the CDR3 is TGTGCCAGCAGCATTCAGTCCACCGGGGAGCTGTTTTTT. The encoded protein is CASSIQSTGELFF. The chain uses TRBV11-3 and TRBJ2-2; D remains unclear. The V gene's germline CDR1 is SGHNT and CDR2 YENEEA. CDR3 length equals 13 residues. V dropped 5 bases and J dropped 4 bases, with 8 bases sitting between them.

The chain employs TRBV6-1 and TRBJ1-1; 10 nucleotides line up with TRBD1. Germline trimming cut 4 bases from V and 8 bases from J; bases unmatched to any gene: 4. Germline assignment: CDR1 MNHNS and CDR2 SASEGT. The CDR3 length is 13 residues. The CDR3 loop is CASSGQGAREAFF. The DNA for the CDR3 is TGTGCCAGCAGTGGACAGGGGGCCAGGGAAGCTTTCTTT.